This entry concerns a single T cell receptor (beta chain). The entry originates in a study of blood T cell repertoires in COVID-19. Study in general: The origin of the acute and convalescent COVID-19 samples was the United States, Italy and Spain. Nucleic acid was either cDNA or gDNA, and it came from T cells, B-cell-depleted T cells, or PBMCs.

As originally analysed: The assay estimated nucleated cells by amplifying reference gene primers. Here immunoSEQ multiplex PCR was the method, and the copy in TCRdb shows in-frame clones only, minus some. For V, J and clone size, that table is used; D and trimming come from the DNA. The repertoire holds 45,000 to 55,000 clones, around 90% seen once, with about 3.5% in the top ten. Germline CDR1 reads SGHDN; CDR2 reads FVKESK. V gave up 3 bases and J gave up 16 bases, with 13 bases separating them. The CDR3 covers 12 residues. This chain joins TRBV14 and TRBJ1-6; a weak D match, TRBD1 (5 bases). The sequenced sample consisted of peripheral blood. The TCR comes from a human donor in a cohort sampled during active COVID-19. CDR3: CASSQEGRPLHF. CDR3 bases: TGTGCCAGCAGCCAGGAGGGACGGCCACTCCACTTT.